These 13 T cell receptor beta chains originate from one sample sequenced in a study of long-term antiretroviral therapy in people with HIV. Runs used v3.0 of the immunoSEQ assay and were done at survey level. The repertoire was sequenced with immunoSEQ multiplex PCR; TCRdb's copy has only in-frame clones and lacks some. The table includes more than 25,000 clones, approximately 78% detected once. The starting material was unsorted PBMCs, obtained 3 years after starting antiretroviral therapy. These receptor sequences come from a man aged 40-49 years with HIV.

The chain is built from TRBV6-1 and TRBJ1-4, with D possibly TRBD1 on 6 matching bases. The CDR3 is 18 residues long. CDR1 is MNHNS and CDR2 is SASEGT in the germline V gene. V lost 2 bases and J 0 bases, leaving 16 bases between the germline ends. CDR3 loop: CASSERWGRAATNEKLFF. The CDR3 nucleotides are TGTGCCAGCAGTGAACGGTGGGGGCGAGCTGCAACTAATGAAAAACTGTTTTTT.

The chain combines TRBV7-2 with TRBJ2-7; 8 bases align to TRBD1. Looked up from germline, CDR1 is SGHTA and CDR2 is FQGNSA. With V trimmed by 0 bases and J by 6 bases, 1 base remained unmatched. This CDR3 has 13 residues. CDR3 nucleotide sequence: TGTGCCAGCAGCTTAGCGGACAGGGCCGAGCAGTACTTC. Encoded protein: CASSLADRAEQYF.

V usage is TRBV10-1 and J usage is TRBJ1-4; D unresolved. Germline V gene data show CDR1 as WNHNN and CDR2 as SYGVQD (reference sequence). V lost 8 bases to trimming and J lost 7 bases, with 17 bases between them. The CDR3 length is 14 residues. The CDR3 loop is CASAPGTRPEKLFF. The CDR3 DNA reads TGCGCCAGCGCGCCGGGAACCAGGCCTGAAAAACTGTTTTTT.

The chain has TRBV6-6 and TRBJ2-1, with no clear D. CDR1 and CDR2 (germline): MNHNY, SVGAGI (reference sequence). Trimming took 0 bases from V and 7 from J, leaving 16 bases between them. The CDR3 loop spans 16 amino acids. CDR3 sequence (DNA): TGTGCCAGCAGTTACTCGGGCGACACGGTGGATAATGAGCAGTTCTTC. Translation: CASSYSGDTVDNEQFF.

This chain links TRBV7-9 with TRBJ2-1, with 13 bases lining up with TRBD2. CDR1 is SEHNR and CDR2 is FQNEAQ in the germline V gene (reference sequence). Germline trimming cut 5 bases from V and 7 bases from J; bases unmatched to any gene: 5. The CDR3 covers 15 residues. CDR3 coding DNA: TGTGCCAGCAGCGCCACTAGCGGGGGGGGTAATGAGCAGTTCTTC. Its translation: CASSATSGGGNEQFF. The full variable domain, rest sourced from reference TRBV7-9 and TRBJ2-1, is DTGVSQNPRHKITKRGQNVTFRCDPISEHNRLYWYRQTLGQGPEFLTYFQNEAQLEKSRLLSDRFSAERPKGSFSTLEIQRTEQGDSAMYLCASSATSGGGNEQFFGPGTRLTVL.

Here the CDR3 DNA reads TGTGCCAGCAGCAATAGGGCCTTGGGGGGCTACACCTTC. Protein: CASSNRALGGYTF. The chain has TRBV6-5 and TRBJ1-2; D remains unclear. Trimming cost V 6 bases and J 8 bases, with 16 bases left between them. Germline CDR1 reads MNHEY; CDR2 reads SVGAGI. The CDR3 extends over 13 amino acids.

The V call is TRBV6-1, the J call TRBJ1-2; TRBD1 agrees at 8 bases. J gave up 8 bases and V 2 bases, and 4 bases lay outside the gene matches. This CDR3 spans 13 amino acids. Per germline, CDR1 MNHNS and CDR2 SASEGT. This chain's CDR3 is CASSEQGAQGYTF. The CDR3 coding sequence is TGTGCCAGCAGTGAACAGGGGGCTCAAGGCTACACCTTC.

The chain uses TRBV29-1 and TRBJ2-7; D possibly matches TRBD1 or TRBD2 (5 bases each). This CDR3 spans 13 amino acids. Trimming shortened V by 6 bases and J by 4 bases, and 16 bases separated the two germline ends. CDR1 is SQVTM, CDR2 ANQGSEA, per germline. The CDR3 spells CSVDSGTQYEQYF. For the CDR3, the DNA is TGCAGCGTGGACTCGGGGACCCAATACGAGCAGTACTTC.

V usage is TRBV6-6 and J usage is TRBJ2-2; TRBD1 might be the D (7 bases). Per the germline V gene, CDR1 is MNHNY and CDR2 is SVGAGI (reference sequence). The CDR3 contains 13 residues. V lost 7 bases and J 6 bases, leaving 12 bases between the germline ends. The DNA for the CDR3 is TGTGCCAGCACCCAGGGGGAGGCCGGGGAGCTGTTTTTT. This sequence encodes CASTQGEAGELFF.

The chain recombines TRBV27 with TRBJ2-1; D may be TRBD1 or TRBD2 (5 bases each). Trimming cost V 2 bases and J 6 bases, with 11 bases left between them. CDR1 MNHEY and CDR2 SMNVEV come from the germline V gene (reference sequence). The CDR3 totals 14 residues. The CDR3 is CASSLGTTSNEQFF. For the CDR3, the DNA is TGTGCCAGCAGTTTAGGGACCACGAGCAATGAGCAGTTCTTC.

This clone came up a few times. The chain is built from TRBV4-1 and TRBJ1-2; 10 positions match TRBD1. The germline V gene has CDR1 MGHRA and CDR2 YSYEKL. This CDR3 is built from 15 residues. V gave up 1 base and J gave up 8 bases; unmatched junction bases: 7. CDR3 in DNA: TGCGCCAGCAGCCAAGGACAGGGGGCCCTTGTCGGCTACACCTTC. This sequence encodes CASSQGQGALVGYTF.

Here the CDR3 reads CASSLGSQVTEAFF. The CDR3 bases are TGTGCCAGCAGCTTAGGGAGCCAAGTAACTGAAGCTTTCTTT. This chain uses TRBV7-2 with TRBJ1-1; D ambiguous. The CDR3 is made up of 14 amino acids. Germline loops: CDR1 SGHTA, CDR2 FQGNSA. With 1 base removed from V and 5 bases from J, the gap between germline ends came to 11 bases.

This clone appeared a single time. This CDR3 is CSAQVGGRGTGELFF. CDR3 nucleotides: TGCAGCGCTCAGGTAGGAGGGCGAGGCACCGGGGAGCTGTTTTTT. The chain has TRBV29-1 and TRBJ2-2; tentatively, D is TRBD2 (6 bases). Trimming pared 7 bases from V and 4 bases from J, leaving 19 bases between. Germline-derived CDR1 and CDR2 are SQVTM and ANQGSEA. The length of the CDR3 is 15 residues.